Presented here are 15 T cell receptor beta chains from one specimen sequenced in a study of cytomegalovirus exposure and HLA in healthy donors (dated by TCRdb to the late 2010s). Libraries came from the immunoSEQ multiplex PCR assay. A mixture of 60 forward primers for TCR Vbeta segments and 13 reverse primers for TCR Jbeta segments was used in the multiplex PCR. TCRdb retrieved this table from immuneACCESS and kept in-frame rearrangements only. Not all clones are present; in checked studies, unresolved V genes account for under half, and no reason is known for the remainder. Across this sample there are 150,000 to 200,000 clones, with about 82% seen only once. Around 1.9% of the sample lies in the top ten. The sample comprised PBMCs. The source is a woman aged 30 to 39 in good health and CMV-seronegative.

This clone showed up just once. The chain joins TRBV27 to TRBJ1-6, with 9 positions matching TRBD1. This CDR3 is built from 20 residues. V lost 0 bases and J lost 0; bases outside the gene matches: 9. The germline CDR1 and CDR2 sequences are MNHEY and SMNVEV (reference sequence). CDR3 sequence: CASSLSAGQGYSSYNSPLHF. CDR3 DNA: TGTGCCAGCAGTTTATCGGCGGGACAGGGCTACAGCTCCTATAATTCACCCCTCCACTTT.

This chain joins TRBV6-5 and TRBJ1-1; 8 nucleotides agree with TRBD1. Germline V gene data show CDR1 as MNHEY and CDR2 as SVGAGI. Losses at the gene ends were 4 bases for V and 5 bases for J; bases not matched to a gene: 6. The CDR3 runs 14 residues. The CDR3 sequence is CASSFGQGVTEAFF. CDR3 in DNA: TGTGCCAGCAGTTTCGGACAGGGTGTGACTGAAGCTTTCTTT.

V gene TRBV5-1 combines with J gene TRBJ2-5, with 7 nucleotides matching TRBD2. Trimming cost V 0 bases and J 3 bases; bases outside gene matches: 2. Per the germline V gene, CDR1 is SGHRS and CDR2 is YFSETQ. CDR3 size: 14 residues. The DNA of the CDR3 is TGCGCCAGCAGCTTGGCCCGGGGGGAAGAGACCCAGTACTTC. It yields the protein CASSLARGEETQYF. Together with reference TRBV5-1 and TRBJ2-5, the CDR3 gives the full variable domain: KAGVTQTPRYLIKTRGQQVTLSCSPISGHRSVSWYQQTPGQGLQFLFEYFSETQRNKGNFPGRFSGRQFSNSRSEMNVSTLELGDSALYLCASSLARGEETQYFGPGTRLLVL.

V and J are TRBV4-1 and TRBJ2-7; D possibly corresponds to TRBD2 (5 bases). With 0 bases removed from V and 2 bases from J, the gap between germline ends came to 14 bases. The germline gives CDR1 MGHRA, CDR2 YSYEKL. The CDR3 has 16 amino acids. The CDR3 is CASSQETRGRPYEQYF. The CDR3, as DNA: TGCGCCAGCAGCCAAGAAACTAGAGGGCGCCCCTACGAGCAGTACTTC.

In nucleotides, the CDR3 is TGTGCCAGCAGCGTATTGGGACAGGGGCCCACAGATACGCAGTATTTT. Its translation is CASSVLGQGPTDTQYF. V is TRBV9 and J is TRBJ2-3, with TRBD1 identical over 10 bases. Germline lookup yields CDR1 SGDLS and CDR2 YYNGEE. This CDR3 region has 16 residues. After removal of 1 base from V and 2 bases from J, the junction contained 4 bases not matched to a gene. Full variable domain (missing parts from reference TRBV9 and TRBJ2-3): DSGVTQTPKHLITATGQRVTLRCSPRSGDLSVYWYQQSLDQGLQFLIQYYNGEERAKGNILERFSAQQFPDLHSELNLSSLELGDSALYFCASSVLGQGPTDTQYFGPGTRLTVL.

The V call is TRBV12-2, the J call TRBJ2-7; TRBD1 is the table's D call and was not checked against the DNA. TRBV12-2 is a documented pseudogene. The CDR3 totals 16 residues. The CDR3 reads CASRFPTGGSSYEQYF. The CDR3, as DNA: TGTGCAAGTCGCTTTCCGACAGGGGGAAGCTCCTACGAGCAGTACTTC.

This rearrangement joins TRBV6-1 to TRBJ2-2; 8 bases line up with TRBD2. There are 16 residues in the CDR3. Losses at the gene ends were 6 bases for V and 5 bases for J; bases not matched to a gene: 11. Germline CDR1 and CDR2: MNHNS and SASEGT. The CDR3 region is CASRETGQRGTGELFF. The CDR3 DNA follows: TGTGCCAGCAGGGAAACCGGCCAGCGGGGGACCGGGGAGCTGTTTTTT.

The genes are TRBV6-6 and TRBJ1-5; D may be TRBD1 (5 bases). This CDR3 comprises 13 residues. CDR1 is MNHNY, CDR2 SVGAGI, per germline (reference sequence). V was cut by 3 bases and J by 5 bases, with 8 bases left in between. CDR3 sequence (DNA): TGTGCCAGCAGTTATGGGGCATATCAGCCCCAGCATTTT. Translation: CASSYGAYQPQHF.

This rearrangement joins TRBV6-1 to TRBJ1-1; D gene ambiguous. V was clipped by 4 bases and J by 1 base, with 13 bases between them. The CDR3 contains 15 residues. Germline lookup yields CDR1 MNHNS and CDR2 SASEGT. CDR3 DNA sequence: TGTGCCAGCAGTGTTTTTGGGAGACGGAACACTGAAGCTTTCTTT. Its translation: CASSVFGRRNTEAFF.

The chain recombines TRBV7-2 with TRBJ1-4, with a possible D match to TRBD1 (5 bases). The CDR3 contains 14 residues. V shed 4 bases and J shed 8 bases, with 14 bases lying between them. Per germline, CDR1 SGHTA and CDR2 FQGNSA. The DNA of the CDR3 is TGTGCCAGCAGCTCCGGGGGTGGAGGCGAAAAACTGTTTTTT. It specifies CASSSGGGGEKLFF.

CDR3: CASSLAGTGDYGYTF. Written as DNA, the CDR3 is TGCGCCAGCAGCTTGGCCGGGACAGGGGACTATGGCTACACCTTC. J is TRBJ1-2 and V is TRBV5-1, with 10 bases that match TRBD1. The junction had 2 bases not matched to a gene; V was cut back by 0 bases and J by 3 bases. Germline values: CDR1 SGHRS, CDR2 YFSETQ. This CDR3 region has 15 residues.

The V gene is TRBV14, the J gene TRBJ2-7, with D hard to call. The CDR3 covers 13 residues. Germline V gene lookup returns CDR1 SGHDN and CDR2 FVKESK. V lost 1 base, J lost 3 bases, and 7 bases lay in between. CDR3 DNA: TGTGCCAGCAGCCAAGCAGTCCTCTACGAGCAGTACTTC. Its protein is CASSQAVLYEQYF.

The chain is built from TRBV27 and TRBJ2-7; 11 bases map to TRBD1. V lost 6 bases to trimming and J lost 3 bases; unmatched junction nucleotides: 10. CDR1 and CDR2 from the germline V gene are MNHEY and SMNVEV (reference sequence). This CDR3 spans 16 amino acids. DNA for the CDR3: TGTGCCAGCAGCCTTATGGGGACAGGGGGATTCTACGAGCAGTACTTC. This encodes CASSLMGTGGFYEQYF.

The chain couples TRBV2 to TRBJ1-5; D gene unclear. CDR1 is SNHLY and CDR2 is FYNNEI in the germline V gene. The length of the CDR3 is 11 residues. V lost 5 bases and J lost 5, with 4 bases in between. CDR3 DNA: TGTGCCAGCAGTCGGGATCAGCCCCAGCATTTT. Translation gives CASSRDQPQHF.

The chain couples TRBV9 to TRBJ1-2; D is undetermined. The V end was cut by 0 bases, the J end by 7 bases, with 19 bases between. Germline V gene lookup returns CDR1 SGDLS and CDR2 YYNGEE. The CDR3 consists of 16 residues. CDR3 protein: CASSVAPSQHGSGYTF. For the CDR3, the DNA is TGTGCCAGCAGCGTAGCCCCTTCCCAGCATGGGAGTGGCTACACCTTC.